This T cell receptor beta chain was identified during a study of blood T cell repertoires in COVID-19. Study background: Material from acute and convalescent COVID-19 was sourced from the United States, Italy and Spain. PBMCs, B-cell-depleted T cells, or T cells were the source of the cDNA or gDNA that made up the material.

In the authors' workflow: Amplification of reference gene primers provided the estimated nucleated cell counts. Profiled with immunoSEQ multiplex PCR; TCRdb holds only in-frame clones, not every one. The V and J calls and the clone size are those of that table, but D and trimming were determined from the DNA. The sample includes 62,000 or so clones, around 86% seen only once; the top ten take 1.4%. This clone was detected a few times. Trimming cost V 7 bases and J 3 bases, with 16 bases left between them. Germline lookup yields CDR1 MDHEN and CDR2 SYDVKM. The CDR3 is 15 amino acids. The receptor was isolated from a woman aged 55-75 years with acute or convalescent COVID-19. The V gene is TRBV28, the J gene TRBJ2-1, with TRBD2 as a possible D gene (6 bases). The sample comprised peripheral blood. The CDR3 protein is CASNPPGVLYNEQFF. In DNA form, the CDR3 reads TGTGCCAGCAACCCACCGGGGGTTCTCTACAATGAGCAGTTCTTC.